This T cell receptor (beta chain) originates from a study of T cell responses to AZD1222 COVID-19 vaccine. The assay was immunoSEQ multiplex PCR, and TCRdb's table has in-frame clones only and misses some. The sample yields some 140,000 clones, about 92% seen once. The specimen was peripheral blood, collected on day 0 of AZD1222 vaccination. This clonotype originated in an adult in good health.

CDR3: CAIGIAGGYNEQFF. CDR3 in DNA: TGTGCCATTGGGATAGCGGGAGGATACAATGAGCAGTTCTTC. V usage is TRBV10-3 and J usage is TRBJ2-1, with 10 bases fitting TRBD2. Germline assignment: CDR1 ENHRY and CDR2 SYGVKD. Trimming removed 9 bases from V and 4 bases from J; junction bases left unmatched: 6. The CDR3 runs 14 residues.